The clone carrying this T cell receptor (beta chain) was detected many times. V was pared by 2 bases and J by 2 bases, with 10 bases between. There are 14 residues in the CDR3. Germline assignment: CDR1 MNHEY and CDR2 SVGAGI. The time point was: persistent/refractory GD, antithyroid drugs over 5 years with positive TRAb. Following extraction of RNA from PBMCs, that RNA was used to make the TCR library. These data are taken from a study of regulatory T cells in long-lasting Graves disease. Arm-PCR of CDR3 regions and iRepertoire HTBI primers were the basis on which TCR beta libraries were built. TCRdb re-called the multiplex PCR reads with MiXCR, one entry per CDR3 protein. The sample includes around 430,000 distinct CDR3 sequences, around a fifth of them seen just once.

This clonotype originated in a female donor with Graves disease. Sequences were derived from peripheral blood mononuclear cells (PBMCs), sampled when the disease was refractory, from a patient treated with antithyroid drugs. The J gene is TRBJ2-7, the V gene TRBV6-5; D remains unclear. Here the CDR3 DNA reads TGTGCCAGCAGTTACAATCCCGCTCCCTACGAGCAGTACTTC. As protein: CASSYNPAPYEQYF.